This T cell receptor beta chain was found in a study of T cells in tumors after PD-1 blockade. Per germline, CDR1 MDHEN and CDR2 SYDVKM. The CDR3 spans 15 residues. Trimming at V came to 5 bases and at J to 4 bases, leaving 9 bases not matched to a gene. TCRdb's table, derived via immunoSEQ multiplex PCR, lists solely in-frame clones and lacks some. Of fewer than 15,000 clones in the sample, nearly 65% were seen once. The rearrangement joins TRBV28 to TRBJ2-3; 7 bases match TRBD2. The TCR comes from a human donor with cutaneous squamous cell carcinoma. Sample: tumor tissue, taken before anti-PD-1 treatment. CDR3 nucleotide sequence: TGTGCCAGCAGTGGGGGGGGGACTTTTTCAGATACGCAGTATTTT. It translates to CASSGGGTFSDTQYF.